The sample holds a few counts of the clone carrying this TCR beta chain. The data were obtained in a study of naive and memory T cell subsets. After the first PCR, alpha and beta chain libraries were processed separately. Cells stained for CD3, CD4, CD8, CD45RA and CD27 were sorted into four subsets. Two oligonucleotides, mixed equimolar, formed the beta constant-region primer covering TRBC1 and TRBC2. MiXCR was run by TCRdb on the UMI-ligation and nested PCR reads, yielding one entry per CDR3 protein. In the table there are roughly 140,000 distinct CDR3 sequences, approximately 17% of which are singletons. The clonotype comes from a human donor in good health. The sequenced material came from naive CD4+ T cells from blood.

CDR3 in DNA: TGTGCCAGCAGCCCCCTGCCGGGACCCGGAGATACGCAGTATTTT. It is translated as CASSPLPGPGDTQYF. This chain uses TRBV7-7 with TRBJ2-3; D tentatively fits TRBD1 or TRBD2 (5 bases each). Trimming removed 5 bases at V and 5 bases at J, with 17 bases between. The CDR3 is 15 amino acids. Germline V CDR1 and CDR2: SSHAT, FNYEAQ (reference sequence).